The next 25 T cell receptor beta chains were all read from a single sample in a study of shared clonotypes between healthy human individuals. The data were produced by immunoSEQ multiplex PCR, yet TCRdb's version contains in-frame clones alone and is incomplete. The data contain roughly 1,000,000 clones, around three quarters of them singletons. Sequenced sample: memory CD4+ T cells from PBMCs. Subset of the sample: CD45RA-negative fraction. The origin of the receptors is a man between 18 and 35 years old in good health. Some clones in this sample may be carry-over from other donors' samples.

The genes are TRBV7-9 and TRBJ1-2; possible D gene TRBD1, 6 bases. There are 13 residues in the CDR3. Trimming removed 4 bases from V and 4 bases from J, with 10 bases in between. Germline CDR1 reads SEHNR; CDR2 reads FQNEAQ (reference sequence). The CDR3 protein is CASSSGTSYGYTF. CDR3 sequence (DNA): TGTGCCAGCAGCTCCGGGACAAGCTATGGCTACACCTTC.

CDR3 sequence (DNA): TGCGCCAGCAGCTTGGCGCCGGGGAGTCGTGGCTACACCTTC. As protein: CASSLAPGSRGYTF. This chain links TRBV5-1 with TRBJ1-2; D gene ambiguous. The V gene lost 0 bases and the J gene lost 7 bases, with 13 bases spanning the gap. Germline-derived CDR1 and CDR2 are SGHRS and YFSETQ. There are 14 residues in the CDR3.

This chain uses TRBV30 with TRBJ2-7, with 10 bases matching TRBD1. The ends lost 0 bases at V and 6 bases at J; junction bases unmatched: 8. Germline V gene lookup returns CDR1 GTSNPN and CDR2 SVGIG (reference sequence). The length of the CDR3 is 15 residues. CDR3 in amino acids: CAWSVGGTGAGEQYF. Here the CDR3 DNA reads TGTGCCTGGAGTGTTGGTGGGACAGGGGCTGGCGAGCAGTACTTC.

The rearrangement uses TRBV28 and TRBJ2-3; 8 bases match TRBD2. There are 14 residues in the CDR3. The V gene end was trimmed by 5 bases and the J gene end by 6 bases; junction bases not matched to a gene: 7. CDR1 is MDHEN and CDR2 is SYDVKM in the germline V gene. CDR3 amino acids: CASSLGGEPDTQYF. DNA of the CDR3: TGTGCCAGCAGTCTCGGGGGGGAACCGGATACGCAGTATTTT.

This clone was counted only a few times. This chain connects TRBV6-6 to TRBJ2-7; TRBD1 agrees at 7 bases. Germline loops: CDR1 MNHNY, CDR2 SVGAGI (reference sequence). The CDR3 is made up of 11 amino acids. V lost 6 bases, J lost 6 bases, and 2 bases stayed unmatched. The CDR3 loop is CASSTGAEQYF. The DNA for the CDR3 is TGTGCCAGCAGCACAGGGGCCGAGCAGTACTTC.

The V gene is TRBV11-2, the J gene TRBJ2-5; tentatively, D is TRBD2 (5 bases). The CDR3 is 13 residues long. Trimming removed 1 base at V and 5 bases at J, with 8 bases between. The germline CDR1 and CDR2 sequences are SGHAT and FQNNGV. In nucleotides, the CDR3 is TGTGCCAGCAGCTTAGCATGGAGGGAGACCCAGTACTTC. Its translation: CASSLAWRETQYF.

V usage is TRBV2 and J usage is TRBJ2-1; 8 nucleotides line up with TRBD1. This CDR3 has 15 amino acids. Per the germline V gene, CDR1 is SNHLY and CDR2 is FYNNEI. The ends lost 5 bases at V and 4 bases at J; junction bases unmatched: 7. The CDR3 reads CASSRQGAGYNEQFF. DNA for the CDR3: TGTGCCAGCAGTCGTCAGGGGGCCGGGTACAATGAGCAGTTCTTC. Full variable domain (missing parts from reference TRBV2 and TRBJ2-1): EPEVTQTPSHQVTQMGQEVILRCVPISNHLYFYWYRQILGQKVEFLVSFYNNEISEKSEIFDDQFSVERPDGSNFTLKIRSTKLEDSAMYFCASSRQGAGYNEQFFGPGTRLTVL.

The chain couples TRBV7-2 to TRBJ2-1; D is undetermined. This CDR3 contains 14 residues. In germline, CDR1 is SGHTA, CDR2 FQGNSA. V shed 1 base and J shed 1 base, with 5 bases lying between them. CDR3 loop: CASSLGFSYNEQFF. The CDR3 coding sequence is TGTGCCAGCAGCTTAGGGTTTTCCTACAATGAGCAGTTCTTC.

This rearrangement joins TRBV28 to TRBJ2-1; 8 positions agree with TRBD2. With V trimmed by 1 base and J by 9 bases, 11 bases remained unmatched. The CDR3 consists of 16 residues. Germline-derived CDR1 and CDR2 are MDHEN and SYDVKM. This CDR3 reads CASSLFRAGGSGEQFF. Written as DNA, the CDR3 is TGTGCCAGCAGTTTATTTCGTGCGGGAGGCTCTGGTGAGCAGTTCTTC.

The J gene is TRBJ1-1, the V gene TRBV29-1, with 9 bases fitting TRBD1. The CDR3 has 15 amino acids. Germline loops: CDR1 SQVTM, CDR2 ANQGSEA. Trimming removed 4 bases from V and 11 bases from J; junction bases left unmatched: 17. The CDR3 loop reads CSVGLNADRGGSAFF. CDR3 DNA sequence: TGCAGCGTTGGATTAAACGCGGACAGGGGTGGGTCGGCTTTCTTT.

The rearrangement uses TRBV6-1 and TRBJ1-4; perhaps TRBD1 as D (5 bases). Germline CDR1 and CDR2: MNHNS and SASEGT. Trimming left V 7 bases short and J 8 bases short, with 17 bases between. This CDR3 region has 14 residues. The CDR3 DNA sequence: TGTGCCAGCAATAGGGGACCTACAGACGAAAAACTGTTTTTT. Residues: CASNRGPTDEKLFF.

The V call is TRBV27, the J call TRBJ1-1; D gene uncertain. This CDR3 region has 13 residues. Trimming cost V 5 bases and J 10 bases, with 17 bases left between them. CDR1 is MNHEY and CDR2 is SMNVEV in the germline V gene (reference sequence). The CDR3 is CASSAERVSAAFF. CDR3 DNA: TGTGCCAGCAGTGCCGAGAGGGTTTCGGCAGCTTTCTTT.

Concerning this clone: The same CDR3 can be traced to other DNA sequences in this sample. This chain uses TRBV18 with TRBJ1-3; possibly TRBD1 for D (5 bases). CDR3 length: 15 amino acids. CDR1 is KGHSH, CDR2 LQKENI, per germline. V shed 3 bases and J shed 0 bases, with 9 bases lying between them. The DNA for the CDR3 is TGTGCCAGCTCACCCACAGGAAACTCTGGAAACACCATATATTTT. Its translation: CASSPTGNSGNTIYF. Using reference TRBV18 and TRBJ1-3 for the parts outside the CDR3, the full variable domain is NAGVMQNPRHLVRRRGQEARLRCSPMKGHSHVYWYRQLPEEGLKFMVYLQKENIIDESGMPKERFSAEFPKEGPSILRIQQVVRGDSAAYFCASSPTGNSGNTIYFGEGSWLTVV.

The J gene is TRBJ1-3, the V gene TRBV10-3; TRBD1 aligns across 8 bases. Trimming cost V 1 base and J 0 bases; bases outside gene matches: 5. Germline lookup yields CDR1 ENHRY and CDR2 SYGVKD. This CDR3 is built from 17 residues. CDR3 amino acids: CAISEFRTGSSGNTIYF. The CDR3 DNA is TGTGCCATCAGTGAGTTCCGGACAGGGAGCTCTGGAAACACCATATATTTT.

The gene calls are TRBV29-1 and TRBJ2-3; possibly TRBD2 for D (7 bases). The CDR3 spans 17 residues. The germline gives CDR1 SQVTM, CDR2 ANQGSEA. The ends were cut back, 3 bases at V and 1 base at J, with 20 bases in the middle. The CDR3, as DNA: TGCAGCGTTGATGGGGGGGCGGGAAGGACTGGCACAGATACGCAGTATTTT. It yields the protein CSVDGGAGRTGTDTQYF.

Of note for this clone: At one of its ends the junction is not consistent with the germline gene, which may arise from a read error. CDR3 nucleotide sequence: TGTGCCAGCAGTGACCCTGGCAAGGGTCTCGTGCATTTT. Protein: CASSDPGKGLVHF. The genes are TRBV2 and TRBJ2-3, with D unresolved. CDR1 and CDR2 from the germline V gene are SNHLY and FYNNEI. The CDR3 has 13 amino acids.

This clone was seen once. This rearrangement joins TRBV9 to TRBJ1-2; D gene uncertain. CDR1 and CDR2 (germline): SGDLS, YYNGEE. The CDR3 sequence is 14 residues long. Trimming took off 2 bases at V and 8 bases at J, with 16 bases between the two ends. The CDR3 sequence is CASSVSTDPSGYTF. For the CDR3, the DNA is TGTGCCAGCAGCGTTTCGACGGACCCGTCAGGCTACACCTTC.

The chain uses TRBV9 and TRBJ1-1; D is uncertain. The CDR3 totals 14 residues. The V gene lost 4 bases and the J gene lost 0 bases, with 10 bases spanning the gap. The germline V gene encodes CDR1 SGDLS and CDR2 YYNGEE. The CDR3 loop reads CASSPRGMNTEAFF. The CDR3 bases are TGTGCCAGCAGCCCCCGCGGGATGAACACTGAAGCTTTCTTT.

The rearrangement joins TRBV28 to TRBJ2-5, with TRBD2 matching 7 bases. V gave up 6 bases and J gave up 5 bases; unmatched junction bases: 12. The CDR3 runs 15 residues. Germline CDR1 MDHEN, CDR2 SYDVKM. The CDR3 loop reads CASSIGGGRRETQYF. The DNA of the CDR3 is TGTGCCAGCAGCATAGGCGGCGGGAGACGCGAGACCCAGTACTTC.

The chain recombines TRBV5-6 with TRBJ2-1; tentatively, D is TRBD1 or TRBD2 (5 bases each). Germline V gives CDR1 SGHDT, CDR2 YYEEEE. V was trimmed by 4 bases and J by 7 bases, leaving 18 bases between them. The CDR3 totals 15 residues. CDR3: CASSPSGTRINEQFF. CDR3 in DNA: TGTGCCAGCAGCCCGTCCGGGACCAGGATAAATGAGCAGTTCTTC.

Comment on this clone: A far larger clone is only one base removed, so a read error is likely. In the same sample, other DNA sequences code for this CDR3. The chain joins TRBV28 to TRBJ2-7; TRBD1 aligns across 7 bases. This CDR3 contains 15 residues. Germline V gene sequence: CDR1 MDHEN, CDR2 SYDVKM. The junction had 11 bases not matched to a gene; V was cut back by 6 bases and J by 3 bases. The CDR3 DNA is TGTGCCAGCAGCCCCCCCGGACAGGCCATCTACGAGCAGTACTTC. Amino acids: CASSPPGQAIYEQYF.

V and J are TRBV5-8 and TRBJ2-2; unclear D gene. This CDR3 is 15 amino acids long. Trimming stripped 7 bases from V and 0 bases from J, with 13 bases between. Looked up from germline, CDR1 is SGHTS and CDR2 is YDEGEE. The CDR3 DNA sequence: TGTGCCAGCCGCAACGGTCTATCGAACACCGGGGAGCTGTTTTTT. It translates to CASRNGLSNTGELFF.

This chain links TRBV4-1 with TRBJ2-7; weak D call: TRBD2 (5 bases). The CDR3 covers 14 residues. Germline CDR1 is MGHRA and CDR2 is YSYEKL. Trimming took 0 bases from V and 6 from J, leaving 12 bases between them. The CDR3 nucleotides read TGCGCCAGCAGCCAAGAGGGAGTAGCAGGCGAGCAGTACTTC. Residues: CASSQEGVAGEQYF.

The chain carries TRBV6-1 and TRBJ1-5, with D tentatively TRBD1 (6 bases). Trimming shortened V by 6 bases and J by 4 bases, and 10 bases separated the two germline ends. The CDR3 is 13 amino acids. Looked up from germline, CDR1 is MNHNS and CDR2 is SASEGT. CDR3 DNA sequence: TGTGCCAGCAGCGTGGACAGTAATCAGCCCCAGCATTTT. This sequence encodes CASSVDSNQPQHF.

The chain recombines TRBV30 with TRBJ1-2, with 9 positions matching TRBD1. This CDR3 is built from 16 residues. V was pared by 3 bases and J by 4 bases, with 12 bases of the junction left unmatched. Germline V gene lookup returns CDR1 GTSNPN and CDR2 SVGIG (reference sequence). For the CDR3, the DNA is TGTGCCTGGAGAAATAAGGGGACAGGGACCCTCTATGGCTACACCTTC. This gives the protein CAWRNKGTGTLYGYTF.